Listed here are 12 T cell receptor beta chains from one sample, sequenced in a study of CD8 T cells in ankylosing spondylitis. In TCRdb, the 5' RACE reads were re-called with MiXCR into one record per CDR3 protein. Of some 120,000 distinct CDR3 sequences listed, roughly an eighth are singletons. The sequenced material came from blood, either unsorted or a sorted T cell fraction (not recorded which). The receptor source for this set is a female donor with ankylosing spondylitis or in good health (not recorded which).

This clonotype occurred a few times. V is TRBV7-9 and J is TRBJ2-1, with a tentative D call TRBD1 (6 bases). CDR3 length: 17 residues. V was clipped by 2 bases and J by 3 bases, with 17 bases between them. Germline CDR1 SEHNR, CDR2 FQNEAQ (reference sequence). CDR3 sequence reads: CASSLREEVGGYNEQFF. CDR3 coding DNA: TGTGCCAGCAGCTTAAGGGAAGAAGTAGGGGGCTACAATGAGCAGTTCTTC.

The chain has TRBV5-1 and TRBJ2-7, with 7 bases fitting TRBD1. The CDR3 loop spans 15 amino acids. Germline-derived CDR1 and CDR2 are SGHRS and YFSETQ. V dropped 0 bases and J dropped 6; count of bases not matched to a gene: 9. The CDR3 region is CASSLEGGKWVEQYF. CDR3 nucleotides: TGCGCCAGCAGCTTGGAAGGGGGCAAGTGGGTCGAGCAGTACTTC.

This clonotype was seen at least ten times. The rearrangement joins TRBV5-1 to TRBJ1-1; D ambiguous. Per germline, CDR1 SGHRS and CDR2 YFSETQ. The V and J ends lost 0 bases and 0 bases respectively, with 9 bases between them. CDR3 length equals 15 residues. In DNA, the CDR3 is TGCGCCAGCAGCTTGGGGGCAGGTATGAACACTGAAGCTTTCTTT. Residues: CASSLGAGMNTEAFF.

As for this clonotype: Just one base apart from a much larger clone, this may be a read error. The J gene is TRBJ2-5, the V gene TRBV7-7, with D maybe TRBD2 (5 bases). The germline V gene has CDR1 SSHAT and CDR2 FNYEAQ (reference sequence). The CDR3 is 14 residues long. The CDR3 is CASSGSGNQETQYF. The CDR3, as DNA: TGTGCTAGCAGCGGATCGGGCAATCAAGAGACCCAGTACTTC.

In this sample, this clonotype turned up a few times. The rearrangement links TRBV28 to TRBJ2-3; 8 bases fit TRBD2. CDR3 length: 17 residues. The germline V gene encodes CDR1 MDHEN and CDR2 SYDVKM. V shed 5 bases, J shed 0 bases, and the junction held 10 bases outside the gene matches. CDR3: CASSRGGTGLSTDTQYF. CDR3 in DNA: TGTGCCAGCAGTCGGGGGGGGACTGGACTTAGCACAGATACGCAGTATTTT.

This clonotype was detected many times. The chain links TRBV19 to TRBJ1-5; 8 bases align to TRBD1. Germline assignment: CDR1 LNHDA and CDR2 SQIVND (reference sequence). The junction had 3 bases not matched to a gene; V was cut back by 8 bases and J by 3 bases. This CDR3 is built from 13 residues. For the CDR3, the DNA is TGTGCCAGTTCGGGACAGGCCAATCAGCCCCAGCATTTT. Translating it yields CASSGQANQPQHF.

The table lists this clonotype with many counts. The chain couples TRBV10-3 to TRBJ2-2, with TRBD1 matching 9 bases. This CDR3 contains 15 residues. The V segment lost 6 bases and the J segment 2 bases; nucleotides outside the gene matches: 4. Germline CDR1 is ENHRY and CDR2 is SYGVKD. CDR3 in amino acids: CAIRPGQGNTGELFF. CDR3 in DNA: TGTGCCATCAGACCGGGACAGGGTAACACCGGGGAGCTGTTTTTT.

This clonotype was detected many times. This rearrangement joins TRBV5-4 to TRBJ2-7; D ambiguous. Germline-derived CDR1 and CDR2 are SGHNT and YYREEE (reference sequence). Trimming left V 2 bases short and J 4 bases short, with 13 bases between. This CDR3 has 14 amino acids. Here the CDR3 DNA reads TGTGCCAGCAGCTTAGGCTATACGTCTTACGAGCAGTACTTC. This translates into CASSLGYTSYEQYF. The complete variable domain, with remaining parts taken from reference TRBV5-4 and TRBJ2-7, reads ETGVTQSPTHLIKTRGQQVTLRCSSQSGHNTVSWYQQALGQGPQFIFQYYREEENGRGNFPPRFSGLQFPNYSSELNVNALELDDSALYLCASSLGYTSYEQYFGPGTRLTVT.

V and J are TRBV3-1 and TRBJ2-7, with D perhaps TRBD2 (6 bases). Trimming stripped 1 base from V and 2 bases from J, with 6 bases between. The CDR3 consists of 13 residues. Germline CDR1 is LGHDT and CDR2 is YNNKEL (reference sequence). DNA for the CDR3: TGTGCCAGCAGCCAAGGACTAGCCTACGAGCAGTACTTC. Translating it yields CASSQGLAYEQYF.

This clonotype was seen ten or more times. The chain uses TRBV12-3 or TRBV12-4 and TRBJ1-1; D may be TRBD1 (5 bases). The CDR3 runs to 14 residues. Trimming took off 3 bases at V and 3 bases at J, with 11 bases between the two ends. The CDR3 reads CASSFGREDTEAFF. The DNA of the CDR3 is TGTGCCAGCAGTTTCGGCAGGGAGGACACTGAAGCTTTCTTT.

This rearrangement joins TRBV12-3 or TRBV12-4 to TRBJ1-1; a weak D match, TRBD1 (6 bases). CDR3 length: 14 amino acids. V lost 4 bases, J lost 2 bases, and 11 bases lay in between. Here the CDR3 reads CASSSHRANTEAFF. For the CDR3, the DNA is TGTGCCAGCAGTTCCCACAGGGCTAACACTGAAGCTTTCTTT.

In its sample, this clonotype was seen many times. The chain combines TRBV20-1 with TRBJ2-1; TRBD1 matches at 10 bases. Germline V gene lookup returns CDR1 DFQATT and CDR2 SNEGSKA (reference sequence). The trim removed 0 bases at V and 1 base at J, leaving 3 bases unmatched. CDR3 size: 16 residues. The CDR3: CSARDPGQGSYNEQFF. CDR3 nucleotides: TGCAGTGCTAGAGACCCGGGACAGGGGTCCTACAATGAGCAGTTCTTC.